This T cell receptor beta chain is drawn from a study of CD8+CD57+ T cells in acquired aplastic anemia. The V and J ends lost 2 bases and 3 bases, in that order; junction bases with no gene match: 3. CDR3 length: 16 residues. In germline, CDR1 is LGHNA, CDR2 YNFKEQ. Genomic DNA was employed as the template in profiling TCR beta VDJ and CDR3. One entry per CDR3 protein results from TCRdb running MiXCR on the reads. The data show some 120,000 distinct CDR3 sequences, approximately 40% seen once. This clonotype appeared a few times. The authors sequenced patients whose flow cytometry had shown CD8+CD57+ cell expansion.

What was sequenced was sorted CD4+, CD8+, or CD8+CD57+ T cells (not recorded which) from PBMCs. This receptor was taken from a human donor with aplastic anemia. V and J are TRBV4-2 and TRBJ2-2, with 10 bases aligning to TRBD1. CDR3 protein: CASSQPGQGYTGELFF. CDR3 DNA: TGTGCCAGCAGCCAACCGGGACAGGGGTACACCGGGGAGCTGTTTTTT.